This TCR beta chain was sequenced for a study of post-analysis software for immune sequencing data. Background on the study: The patients showed relapsing-remitting, secondary progressive and progressive-relapsing multiple sclerosis courses.

The V and J ends lost 4 bases and 1 base, in that order; junction bases with no gene match: 7. This CDR3 has 16 residues. Germline V lookup: CDR1 WSHSY, CDR2 SAAADI. Presence of unique molecular identifiers characterized the TCR beta cDNA libraries. Roughly 450,000 cDNA molecules were recovered from an input of about 0.9 to 11 million T cells. TCRdb independently ran MiXCR on the PCR reads; one entry per CDR3 protein. The sample consists of about 540,000 distinct CDR3 sequences, roughly 34% of them appearing once. The table lists this clonotype with a few counts. The antigen is unknown. The study's findings and limits: Five or six TRBV segments were significantly more frequent in patients than in controls. TRBV5-6, TRBV5-1 and TRBV20-1 were among these segments. Relative to controls, patients with multiple sclerosis showed significantly lower normalized Chao1 diversity. By F measure, samples from a shared preparation batch strongly co-clustered.

Material for sequencing was blood. The clonotype originates from a girl aged 2-17 years with multiple sclerosis. The J gene is TRBJ2-5, the V gene TRBV10-2; TRBD1 matches 9 bases. This chain's CDR3 is CASSAGDREIQETQYF. DNA for the CDR3: TGCGCCAGCAGTGCGGGGGACAGGGAGATCCAAGAGACCCAGTACTTC.